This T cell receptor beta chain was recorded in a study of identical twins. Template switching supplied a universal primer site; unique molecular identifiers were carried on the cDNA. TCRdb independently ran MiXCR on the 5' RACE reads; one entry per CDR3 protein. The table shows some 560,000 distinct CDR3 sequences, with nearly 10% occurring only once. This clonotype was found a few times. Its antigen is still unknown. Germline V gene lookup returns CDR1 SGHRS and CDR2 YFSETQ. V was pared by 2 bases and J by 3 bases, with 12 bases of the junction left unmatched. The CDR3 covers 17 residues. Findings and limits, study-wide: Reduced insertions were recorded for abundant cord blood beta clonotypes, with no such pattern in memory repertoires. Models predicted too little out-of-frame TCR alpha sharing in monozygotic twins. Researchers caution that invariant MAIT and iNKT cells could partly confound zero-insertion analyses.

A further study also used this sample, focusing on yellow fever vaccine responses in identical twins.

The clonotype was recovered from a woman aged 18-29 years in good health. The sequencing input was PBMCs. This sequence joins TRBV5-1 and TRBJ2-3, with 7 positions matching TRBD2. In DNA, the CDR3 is TGCGCCAGCAGCTTTGAGGGAGGCGGGAGTAAGACAGATACGCAGTATTTT. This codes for CASSFEGGGSKTDTQYF.